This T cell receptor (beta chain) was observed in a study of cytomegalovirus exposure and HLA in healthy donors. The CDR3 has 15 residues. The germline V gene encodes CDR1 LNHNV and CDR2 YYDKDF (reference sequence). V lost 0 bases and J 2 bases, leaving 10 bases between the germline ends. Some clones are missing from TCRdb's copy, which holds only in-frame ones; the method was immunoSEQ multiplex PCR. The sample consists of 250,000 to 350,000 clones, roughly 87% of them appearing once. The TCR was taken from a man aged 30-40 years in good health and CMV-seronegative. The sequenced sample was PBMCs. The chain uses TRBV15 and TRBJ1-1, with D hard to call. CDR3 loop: CATSRDLDSNTEAFF. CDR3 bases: TGTGCCACCAGCAGAGACTTGGACTCAAACACTGAAGCTTTCTTT.